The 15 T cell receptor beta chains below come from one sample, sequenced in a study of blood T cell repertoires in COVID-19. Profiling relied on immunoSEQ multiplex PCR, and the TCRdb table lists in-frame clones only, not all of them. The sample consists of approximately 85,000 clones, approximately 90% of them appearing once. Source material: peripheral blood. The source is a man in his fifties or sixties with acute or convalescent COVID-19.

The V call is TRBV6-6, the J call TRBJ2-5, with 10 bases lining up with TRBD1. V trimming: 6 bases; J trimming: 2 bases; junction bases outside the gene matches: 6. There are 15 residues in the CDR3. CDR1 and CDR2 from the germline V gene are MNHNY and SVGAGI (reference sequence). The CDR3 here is CASRPSDRGQETQYF. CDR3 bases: TGTGCCAGCAGACCCTCGGACAGGGGGCAAGAGACCCAGTACTTC.

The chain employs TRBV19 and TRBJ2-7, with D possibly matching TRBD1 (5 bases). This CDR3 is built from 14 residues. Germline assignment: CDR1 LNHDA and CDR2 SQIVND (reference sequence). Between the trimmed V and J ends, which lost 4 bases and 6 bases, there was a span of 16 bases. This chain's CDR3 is CASSTLLGATEQYF. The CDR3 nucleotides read TGTGCCAGTAGTACCCTCCTTGGGGCGACCGAGCAGTACTTC.

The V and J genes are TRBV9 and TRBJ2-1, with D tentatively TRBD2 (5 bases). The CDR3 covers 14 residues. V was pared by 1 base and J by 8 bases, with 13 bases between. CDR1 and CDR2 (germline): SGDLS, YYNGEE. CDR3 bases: TGTGCCAGCAGCGTATTCTTAGCGACCGATGAGCAGTTCTTC. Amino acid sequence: CASSVFLATDEQFF.

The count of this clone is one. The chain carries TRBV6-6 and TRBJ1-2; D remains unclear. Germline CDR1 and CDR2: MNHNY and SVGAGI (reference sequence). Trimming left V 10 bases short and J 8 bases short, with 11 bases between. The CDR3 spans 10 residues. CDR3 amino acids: CAISVNGYTF. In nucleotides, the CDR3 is TGTGCCATCTCGGTAAACGGCTACACCTTC.

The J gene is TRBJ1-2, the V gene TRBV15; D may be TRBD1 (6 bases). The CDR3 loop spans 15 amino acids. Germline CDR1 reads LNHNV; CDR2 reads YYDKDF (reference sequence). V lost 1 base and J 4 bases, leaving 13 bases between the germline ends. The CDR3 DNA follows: TGTGCCACCAGCAGAGGACCAGGGACATCCTATGGCTACACCTTC. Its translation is CATSRGPGTSYGYTF.

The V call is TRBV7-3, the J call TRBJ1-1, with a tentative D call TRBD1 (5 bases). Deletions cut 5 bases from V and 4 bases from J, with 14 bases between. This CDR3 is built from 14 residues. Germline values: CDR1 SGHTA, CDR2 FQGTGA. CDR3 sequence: CASSPDSLGTEAFF. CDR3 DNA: TGTGCCAGCAGCCCAGACAGTTTGGGCACTGAAGCTTTCTTT.

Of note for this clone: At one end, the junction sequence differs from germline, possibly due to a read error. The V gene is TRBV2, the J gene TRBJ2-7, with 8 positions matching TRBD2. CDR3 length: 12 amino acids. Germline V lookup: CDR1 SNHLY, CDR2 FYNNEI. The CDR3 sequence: CAGGGTSYEQYF. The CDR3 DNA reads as TGCGCCGGGGGGGGTACCTCCTACGAGCAGTACTTC.

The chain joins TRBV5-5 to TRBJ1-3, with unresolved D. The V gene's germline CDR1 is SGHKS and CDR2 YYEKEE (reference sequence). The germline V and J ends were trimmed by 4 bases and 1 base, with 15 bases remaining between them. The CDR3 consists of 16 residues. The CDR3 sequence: CASSLSFGVSGNTIYF. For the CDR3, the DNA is TGTGCCAGCAGCCTGTCCTTCGGAGTTTCTGGAAACACCATATATTTT.

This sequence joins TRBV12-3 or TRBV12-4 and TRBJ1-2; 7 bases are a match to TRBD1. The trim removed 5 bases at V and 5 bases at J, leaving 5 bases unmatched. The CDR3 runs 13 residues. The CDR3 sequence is CASSPDRNYGYTF. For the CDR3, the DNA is TGTGCCAGCAGTCCGGACAGGAATTATGGCTACACCTTC.

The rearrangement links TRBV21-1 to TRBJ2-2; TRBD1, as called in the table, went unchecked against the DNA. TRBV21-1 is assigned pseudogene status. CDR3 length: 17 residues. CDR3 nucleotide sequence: TGTGCCAGCAGCAAAGAGGACGACAGGGCGAACACCGGGGAGCTGTTTTTT. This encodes CASSKEDDRANTGELFF.

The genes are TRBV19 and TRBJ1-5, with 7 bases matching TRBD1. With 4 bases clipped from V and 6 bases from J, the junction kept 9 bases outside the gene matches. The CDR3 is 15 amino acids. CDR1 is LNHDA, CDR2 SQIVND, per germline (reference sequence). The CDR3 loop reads CASSNLKGAGQPQHF. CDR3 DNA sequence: TGTGCCAGTAGTAACCTTAAGGGGGCTGGTCAGCCCCAGCATTTT.

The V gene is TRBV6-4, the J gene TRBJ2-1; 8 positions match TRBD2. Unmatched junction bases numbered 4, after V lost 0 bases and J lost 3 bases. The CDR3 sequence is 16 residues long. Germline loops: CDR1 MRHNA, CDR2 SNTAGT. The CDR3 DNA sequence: TGTGCCAGCAGTGACTCAGCGGGAGTAGACTACAATGAGCAGTTCTTC. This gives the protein CASSDSAGVDYNEQFF.

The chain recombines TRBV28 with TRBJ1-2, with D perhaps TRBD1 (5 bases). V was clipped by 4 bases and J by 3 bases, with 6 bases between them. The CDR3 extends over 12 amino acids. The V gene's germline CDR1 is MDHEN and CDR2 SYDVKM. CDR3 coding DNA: TGTGCCAGCAGTTGGACATACTATGGCTACACCTTC. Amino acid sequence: CASSWTYYGYTF.

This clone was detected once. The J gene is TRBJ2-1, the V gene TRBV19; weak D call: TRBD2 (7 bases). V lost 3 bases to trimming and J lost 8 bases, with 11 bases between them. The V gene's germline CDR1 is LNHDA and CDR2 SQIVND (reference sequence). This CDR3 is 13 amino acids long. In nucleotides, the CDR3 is TGTGCCAGTAGTATTGGGGGGGGCTATGAGCAGTTCTTC. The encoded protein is CASSIGGGYEQFF.

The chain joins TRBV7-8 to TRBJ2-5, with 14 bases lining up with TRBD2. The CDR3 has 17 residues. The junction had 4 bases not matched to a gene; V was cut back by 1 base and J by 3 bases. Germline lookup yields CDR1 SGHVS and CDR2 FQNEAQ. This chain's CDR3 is CASSLVGGLAGEETQYF. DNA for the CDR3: TGTGCCAGCAGCTTAGTGGGGGGACTAGCGGGAGAAGAGACCCAGTACTTC.